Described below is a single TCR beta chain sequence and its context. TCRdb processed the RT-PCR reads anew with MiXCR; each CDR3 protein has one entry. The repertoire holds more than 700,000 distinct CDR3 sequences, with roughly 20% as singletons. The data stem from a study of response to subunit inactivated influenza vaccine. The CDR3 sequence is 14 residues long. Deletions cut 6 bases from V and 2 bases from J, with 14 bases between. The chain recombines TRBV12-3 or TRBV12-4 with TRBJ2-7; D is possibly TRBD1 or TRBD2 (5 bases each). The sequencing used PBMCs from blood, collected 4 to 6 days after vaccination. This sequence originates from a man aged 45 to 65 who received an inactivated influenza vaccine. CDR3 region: CASSLRGVTYEQYF. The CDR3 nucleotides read TGTGCCAGCAGCTTAAGGGGAGTAACCTACGAGCAGTACTTC.